A selection of T cell receptor beta chains follows, all from one sample in a study of blood T cells in healthy people across ages. TCRdb reprocessed the 5' RACE reads with MiXCR, giving one entry per CDR3 protein. The data contain 800,000 to 950,000 distinct CDR3 sequences, under 40% of them singletons. Material for sequencing was blood. The receptors derive from a man between 18 and 29 years old in good health. Both conserved end residues are part of each CDR3. The D gene is left open where the match is weak. Rows may omit the clone size; those that give it use once, few, many or a size class.

abundance | len | j_gene | d_gene | v_gene | CDR3aa | CDR3nt
few | 15 | TRBJ1-4 | - | TRBV20-1 | CSAKGQDRLDEKLFF | TGCAGTGCTAAGGGGCAGGACAGACTGGATGAAAAACTGTTTTTT
many | 14 | TRBJ2-7 | - | TRBV29-1 | CSVDLGIGSYEQYF | TGCAGCGTTGACTTGGGGATAGGGTCCTACGAGCAGTACTTC
- | 12 | TRBJ1-5 | - | TRBV12-3/TRBV12-4 | CASSSLGQPQHF | TGTGCCAGCAGTTCGTTAGGACAGCCCCAGCATTTT
many | 12 | TRBJ2-3 | - | TRBV11-1 | CASSLILDTQYF | TGTGCCAGCAGCTTAATTTTGGATACGCAGTATTTT
few | 16 | TRBJ2-1 | - | TRBV5-6 | CASSPTETKQGNEQFF | TGTGCCAGCAGCCCCACGGAGACGAAACAGGGTAATGAGCAGTTCTTC
- | 13 | TRBJ2-7 | - | TRBV7-2 | CASSLSPGYEQYF | TGTGCCAGCAGCTTAAGTCCGGGCTACGAGCAGTACTTC
- | 13 | TRBJ1-2 | TRBD1 | TRBV19 | CASSSRTGHGYTF | TGTGCCAGTAGTAGCCGGACAGGGCATGGCTACACCTTC
few | 15 | TRBJ1-2 | TRBD1 | TRBV20-1 | CSAPRGPATSYGYTF | TGCAGTGCGCCGAGGGGGCCGGCAACATCCTATGGCTACACCTTC
- | 15 | TRBJ2-3 | TRBD2 | TRBV7-2 | CASSSRRGTSDTQYF | TGTGCCAGCAGCTCCCGGCGGGGGACGTCAGATACGCAGTATTTT
few | 13 | TRBJ2-5 | - | TRBV27 | CASSLFGTETQYF | TGTGCCAGCAGTTTATTTGGCACGGAGACCCAGTACTTC
- | 17 | TRBJ2-3 | TRBD2 | TRBV20-1 | CSAPRGTSGRFPDTQYF | TGCAGTGCTCCCCGGGGGACTAGCGGGAGATTCCCAGATACGCAGTATTTT
few | 15 | TRBJ2-1 | TRBD2 | TRBV2 | CASNDPAGDPGGQFF | TGTGCCAGCAATGATCCAGCGGGGGACCCAGGAGGGCAGTTCTTC
- | 15 | TRBJ2-3 | - | TRBV5-1 | CASSEPESNTDTQYF | TGCGCCAGCAGCGAACCAGAGTCAAACACAGATACGCAGTATTTT
- | 15 | TRBJ2-1 | TRBD1 | TRBV24-1 | CATSDKTDRGSEQFF | TGTGCCACCAGTGACAAAACGGACAGGGGAAGTGAGCAGTTCTTC
few | 11 | TRBJ1-5 | - | TRBV21-1 | CASSNYQPQHF | TGTGCCAGCAGCAACTATCAGCCCCAGCATTTT
- | 14 | TRBJ1-1 | - | TRBV10-3 | CAISEGRPNTEAFF | TGTGCCATCAGTGAGGGACGGCCGAACACTGAAGCTTTCTTT
few | 15 | TRBJ2-5 | - | TRBV10-3 | CAISESNGAGKTQYF | TGTGCCATCAGTGAGTCGAATGGGGCGGGAAAGACCCAGTACTTC
few | 12 | TRBJ1-1 | - | TRBV6-5 | CASSYGQTEAFF | TGTGCCAGCAGTTACGGACAGACTGAAGCTTTCTTT
many | 15 | TRBJ2-3 | TRBD2 | TRBV5-1 | CASSRSGGGTDTQYF | TGCGCCAGCAGCCGTAGCGGGGGGGGCACAGATACGCAGTATTTT
- | 14 | TRBJ1-6 | - | TRBV10-3 | CAISVEENNSPLHF | TGTGCCATCAGTGTGGAGGAAAATAATTCACCCCTCCACTTT
once | 14 | TRBJ1-4 | - | TRBV5-1 | CASISQPDNEKLFF | TGCGCCAGCATCTCCCAGCCCGATAATGAAAAACTGTTTTTT
- | 15 | TRBJ1-4 | TRBD1 | TRBV28 | CASSLPTGGNEKLFF | TGTGCCAGCAGTTTACCCACAGGGGGTAATGAAAAACTGTTTTTT